What follows describes a single T cell receptor beta chain. Its specificity is unknown. Construction of TCR beta libraries was performed using quantitative 5'-RACE with molecular barcodes. TCRdb reprocessed the 5' RACE reads via MiXCR and lists one record per CDR3 protein. The sample has more than 100,000 distinct CDR3 sequences, more than 15% seen once; the top ten hold approximately 33%. The CDR3 spans 15 residues. CDR1 is SGHVS, CDR2 FQNEAQ, per germline. V was clipped by 3 bases and J by 3 bases; unmatched bases: 5. The data are from a study of CD8 T cells in ankylosing spondylitis. The study's findings and limits: As reported, disease-linked clones showed significant enrichment in matched ankylosing spondylitis synovial fluid. Clones linked to disease, bearing a CD8+ phenotype, were relatively rare in peripheral blood. Ankylosing spondylitis blood seemed to carry a telltale TCR beta motif made of roughly 8 highly homologous variants.

The sequence derives from a male donor with ankylosing spondylitis. The J gene is TRBJ2-1, the V gene TRBV7-8, with 7 bases lining up with TRBD2. What was sequenced was blood, either unsorted or a sorted T cell fraction (not recorded which). The CDR3 DNA follows: TGTGCCAGCAGCTTCTTAGCTAGCGGCTACAATGAGCAGTTCTTC. Its translation is CASSFLASGYNEQFF.